This T cell receptor (beta chain) is drawn from a study of blood T cell repertoires in COVID-19. Study-level information: Material from acute and convalescent COVID-19 was sourced from the United States, Italy and Spain. The cDNA or gDNA used as material had been derived from T cells, B-cell-depleted T cells, or PBMCs.

The CDR3 length is 16 residues. V gave up 4 bases and J gave up 3 bases, with 19 bases separating them. Germline-derived CDR1 and CDR2 are SGHDT and YYEEEE. In the study's own analysis: How many nucleated cells were present was estimated from reference gene primer amplification. Libraries were prepared by immunoSEQ multiplex PCR; TCRdb keeps only in-frame clonotypes and omits some of them. V and J calls and clone size are given by that table; D and trimming were obtained from the DNA. The repertoire holds a few hundred thousand clones, with 87% as singletons. The source of this sequence is a man between 18 and 29 years old with active or convalescent COVID-19. The gene calls are TRBV5-6 and TRBJ1-1, with D perhaps matching TRBD1 (5 bases). The material sequenced was peripheral blood. CDR3 DNA: TGTGCCAGCAGCCAACTAGGCCGGACGGGGGACACTGAAGCTTTCTTT. This codes for CASSQLGRTGDTEAFF.